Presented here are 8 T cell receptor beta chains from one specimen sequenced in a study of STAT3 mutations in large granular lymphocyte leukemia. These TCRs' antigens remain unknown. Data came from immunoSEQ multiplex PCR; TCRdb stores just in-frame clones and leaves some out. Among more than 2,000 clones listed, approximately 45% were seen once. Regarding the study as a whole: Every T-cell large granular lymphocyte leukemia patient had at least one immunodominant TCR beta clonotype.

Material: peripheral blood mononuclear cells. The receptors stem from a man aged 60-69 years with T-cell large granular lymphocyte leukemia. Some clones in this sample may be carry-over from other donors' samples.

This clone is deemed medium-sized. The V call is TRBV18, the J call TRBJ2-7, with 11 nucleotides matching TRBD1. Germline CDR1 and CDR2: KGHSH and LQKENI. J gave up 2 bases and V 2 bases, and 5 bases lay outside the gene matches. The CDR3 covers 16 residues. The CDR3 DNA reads TGTGCCAGCTCACCATGGGGACAGGGGGTACCCTACGAGCAGTACTTC. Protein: CASSPWGQGVPYEQYF. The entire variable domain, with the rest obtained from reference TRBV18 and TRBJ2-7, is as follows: NAGVMQNPRHLVRRRGQEARLRCSPMKGHSHVYWYRQLPEEGLKFMVYLQKENIIDESGMPKERFSAEFPKEGPSILRIQQVVRGDSAAYFCASSPWGQGVPYEQYFGPGTRLTVT.

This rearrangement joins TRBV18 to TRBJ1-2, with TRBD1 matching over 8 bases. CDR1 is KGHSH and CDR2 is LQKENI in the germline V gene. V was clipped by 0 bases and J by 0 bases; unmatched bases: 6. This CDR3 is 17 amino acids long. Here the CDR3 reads CASSPPRTGKANYGYTF. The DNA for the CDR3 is TGTGCCAGCTCACCACCCCGGACAGGGAAAGCTAACTATGGCTACACCTTC.

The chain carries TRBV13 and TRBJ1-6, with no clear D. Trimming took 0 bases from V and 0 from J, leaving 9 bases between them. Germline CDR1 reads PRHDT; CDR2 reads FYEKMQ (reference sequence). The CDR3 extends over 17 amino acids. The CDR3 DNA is TGTGCCAGCAGCTTAGGGAATCCCGGCTCCTATAATTCACCCCTCCACTTT. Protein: CASSLGNPGSYNSPLHF. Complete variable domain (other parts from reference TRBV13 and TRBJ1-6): AAGVIQSPRHLIKEKRETATLKCYPIPRHDTVYWYQQGPGQDPQFLISFYEKMQSDKGSIPDRFSAQQFSDYHSELNMSSLELGDSALYFCASSLGNPGSYNSPLHFGNGTRLTVT.

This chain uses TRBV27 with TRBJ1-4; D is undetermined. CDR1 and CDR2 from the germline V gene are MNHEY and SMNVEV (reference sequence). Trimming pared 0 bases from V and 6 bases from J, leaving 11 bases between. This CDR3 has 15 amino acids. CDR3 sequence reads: CASSLSRSGYEKLFF. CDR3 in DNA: TGTGCCAGCAGTTTATCCCGCAGTGGATATGAAAAACTGTTTTTT.

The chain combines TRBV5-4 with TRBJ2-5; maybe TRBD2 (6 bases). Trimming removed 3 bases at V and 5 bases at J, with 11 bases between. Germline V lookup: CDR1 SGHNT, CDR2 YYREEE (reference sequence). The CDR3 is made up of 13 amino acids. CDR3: CASSSPGDETQYF. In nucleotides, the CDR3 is TGTGCCAGCAGCTCCCCGGGGGACGAGACCCAGTACTTC.

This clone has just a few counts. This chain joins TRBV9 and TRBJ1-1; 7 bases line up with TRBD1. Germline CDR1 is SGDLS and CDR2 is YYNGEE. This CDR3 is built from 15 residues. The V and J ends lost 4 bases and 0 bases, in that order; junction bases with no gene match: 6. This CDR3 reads CASSPRQGMNTEAFF. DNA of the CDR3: TGTGCCAGCAGCCCACGACAGGGCATGAACACTGAAGCTTTCTTT.

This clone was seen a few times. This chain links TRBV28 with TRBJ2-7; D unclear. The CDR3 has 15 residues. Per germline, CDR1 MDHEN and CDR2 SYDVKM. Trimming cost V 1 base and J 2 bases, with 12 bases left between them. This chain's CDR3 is CASSLLSTLTYEQYF. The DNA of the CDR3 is TGTGCCAGCAGTTTATTGAGCACCCTCACCTACGAGCAGTACTTC.

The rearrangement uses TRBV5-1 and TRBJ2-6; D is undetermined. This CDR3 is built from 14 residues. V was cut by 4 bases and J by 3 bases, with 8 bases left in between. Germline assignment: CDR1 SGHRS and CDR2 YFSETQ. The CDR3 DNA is TGCGCCAGCAGCCCGGTCGTTGGGGCCAACGTCCTGACTTTC. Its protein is CASSPVVGANVLTF.